This entry lists 10 T cell receptor beta chains sequenced from one sample in a study of shared clonotypes between healthy human individuals. It was CD45RO-negative cells, positively selected for CCR7, that made up naive CD8 cells, with terminally differentiated effector memory CD45RA+ cells excluded. The data were produced by immunoSEQ multiplex PCR, yet TCRdb's version contains in-frame clones alone and is incomplete. The sample includes about 2.2 million clones, around 93% of them seen just once. The sequencing input was naive CD8+ T cells from PBMCs. The receptors come from a man between 18 and 29 years old in good health. Some clones in this sample may be carry-over from other donors' samples.

The V gene is TRBV7-9, the J gene TRBJ2-1; TRBD1 matches at 8 bases. The CDR3 totals 15 residues. Germline CDR1 SEHNR, CDR2 FQNEAQ (reference sequence). V was clipped by 5 bases and J by 3 bases; unmatched bases: 6. Here the CDR3 DNA reads TGTGCCAGCAGCGCACAGGGGGGCAACTACAATGAGCAGTTCTTC. Amino acid sequence: CASSAQGGNYNEQFF.

This clone has only one observation. The chain joins TRBV7-8 to TRBJ2-7; 7 bases agree with TRBD1. From germline, CDR1 is SGHVS and CDR2 FQNEAQ. The CDR3 extends over 15 amino acids. With V trimmed by 5 bases and J by 0 bases, 7 bases remained unmatched. As DNA, the CDR3 is TGTGCCAGCAGCCACGGACAGGACAGCTCCTACGAGCAGTACTTC. Protein sequence: CASSHGQDSSYEQYF.

The rearrangement joins TRBV13 to TRBJ2-1; D possibly matches TRBD1 or TRBD2 (5 bases each). With 5 bases removed from V and 1 base from J, the gap between germline ends came to 12 bases. Germline CDR1 is PRHDT and CDR2 is FYEKMQ (reference sequence). The CDR3 length is 15 residues. The CDR3 loop is CASSPLGGSYNEQFF. CDR3 in DNA: TGTGCCAGCAGCCCACTTGGGGGTTCCTACAATGAGCAGTTCTTC.

The chain is built from TRBV2 and TRBJ2-7, with 7 bases matching TRBD1. Germline loops: CDR1 SNHLY, CDR2 FYNNEI. V shed 5 bases, J shed 2 bases, and the junction held 3 bases outside the gene matches. The CDR3 sequence is 13 residues long. The CDR3 DNA reads as TGTGCCAGCAGTCCCGGGACAGCCTACGAGCAGTACTTC. This codes for CASSPGTAYEQYF.

The gene calls are TRBV9 and TRBJ2-1; perhaps TRBD1 as D (5 bases). The CDR3 has 16 amino acids. Germline loops: CDR1 SGDLS, CDR2 YYNGEE. V dropped 2 bases and J dropped 7 bases, with 19 bases sitting between them. The CDR3 coding sequence is TGTGCCAGCAGCGTTAGACAGCGAATGGAGAGGAATGAGCAGTTCTTC. Amino acid sequence: CASSVRQRMERNEQFF.

This clone was seen a handful of times. CDR3 bases: TGTGCCAGCATATCGGGAAACACCATATATTTT. Protein: CASISGNTIYF. V usage is TRBV6-5 and J usage is TRBJ1-3; D unclear. From germline, CDR1 is MNHEY and CDR2 SVGAGI. The CDR3 is 11 amino acids. V shed 7 bases and J shed 4 bases, with 5 bases lying between them.

The chain recombines TRBV6-5 with TRBJ2-7, with D hard to call. Germline V lookup: CDR1 MNHEY, CDR2 SVGAGI. The V gene lost 8 bases and the J gene lost 3 bases, with 11 bases spanning the gap. CDR3 length: 12 amino acids. The CDR3 loop reads CASAATRYEQYF. CDR3 in DNA: TGTGCCAGCGCGGCGACCCGCTACGAGCAGTACTTC.

The V call is TRBV11-2, the J call TRBJ1-1; tentatively, D is TRBD1 (5 bases). CDR3 length: 12 residues. V was trimmed by 5 bases and J by 8 bases, leaving 12 bases between them. Germline V gene sequence: CDR1 SGHAT, CDR2 FQNNGV. DNA for the CDR3: TGTGCCAGCAGCCGCATGAGGACAGAAGCTTTCTTT. Translated: CASSRMRTEAFF.

This rearrangement joins TRBV28 to TRBJ2-7; TRBD2 matches 9 bases. The CDR3 length is 13 residues. Germline V gene sequence: CDR1 MDHEN, CDR2 SYDVKM. V was pared by 6 bases and J by 6 bases, with 6 bases of the junction left unmatched. Here the CDR3 DNA reads TGTGCCAGCAGAATAGCGGGAGTGACCGAGCAGTACTTC. Its translation is CASRIAGVTEQYF.

The rearrangement joins TRBV4-1 to TRBJ2-1; no clear D gene. Per germline, CDR1 MGHRA and CDR2 YSYEKL. Trimming shortened V by 2 bases and J by 15 bases, and 17 bases separated the two germline ends. The CDR3 loop spans 13 amino acids. CDR3 DNA sequence: TGCGCCAGCAGCCAACCCGAGGCTCCTCTCGGGTTCTTC. Amino acid sequence: CASSQPEAPLGFF.